The clone carrying this T cell receptor (beta chain) has ten or more counts. Mouse gene names apply. Sorting relied on CD4, CD8alpha, NKG2D, NKG2ACE and other markers applied to pooled cutaneous lymph node cells. RNA, once extracted, was reverse transcribed into cDNA for use as the sequencing template. Sequencing used immunoSEQ multiplex PCR; TCRdb keeps in-frame clones, though not all of them. Listed here are about 6,000 clones without any singletons, the top ten holding about 30%. The data derive from a study of CD8+ T cells in alopecia areata. The clonotype originates from a C3H/HeJ mouse with alopecia areata. These mice share the MHC haplotype H2-k. The specimen was CD8+ T cells sorted from a lymph node.

The covered CDR3 bases are TGTGCCAGCAGTGATACTTATGCT. Its translation: CASSDTYA. The entire CDR3 sequence reads CASSDTYAEQFF. The chain links TRBV13-3 to TRBJ2-1; D gene uncertain. The read halts 4 residues ahead of the CDR3 end, with the missing end drawn from the germline J gene. V lost 1 base and J 4 bases, leaving 3 bases between the germline ends. In germline, CDR1 is NNHDY, CDR2 SYVADS. The CDR3 spans 12 residues.